The T cell receptor (beta chain) described here comes from a study of T cells in Graves' hyperthyroidism and ophthalmopathy (dated by TCRdb to about 2019). Describing the broader study: Peripheral blood was sampled at the time of initial diagnosis, prior to any treatment. To identify TCR V-J signatures that set the groups apart, the researchers used a discovery cohort of 100 patients, made up of around 40 with Graves' ophthalmopathy and around 58 with stable Graves' hyperthyroidism. An independent validation cohort of fewer than 20 hyperthyroidism patients and approximately 15 patients who later progressed to ophthalmopathy tested prospective prediction of ophthalmopathy. The roughly 90 discovery patients were divided at random into training and test sets in a 7:3 ratio. In six Graves' hyperthyroidism patients, the study also compared T-cell repertoires from thyroid tissue with T-cell repertoires from blood. Once sampling was done, hyperthyroidism patients were given methimazole at a starting dose of 30 mg daily, whereas ophthalmopathy patients were given high-dose intravenous methylprednisolone. According to the paper, TCR Vbeta CDR3 sequencing was carried out on about 140 peripheral blood samples, which came from some 41 ophthalmopathy, 75 to 80 hyperthyroidism and roughly 17 progressor patients.

Graves' hyperthyroidism was defined as stable when no progression to ophthalmopathy occurred over 18 months of follow-up. Hyperthyroidism patients were aged 18 to 65 years and newly diagnosed, with disease duration of less than 2 months. Any patient with an uncontrolled infection, another autoimmune disease, pregnancy or lactation was excluded. Clinical symptoms, serum thyroxine and TRAb, thyroid ultrasound, and orbital computed tomography formed the basis for the diagnoses. Ficoll-Paque density gradient centrifugation was used to isolate PBMCs from around 10 ml of fresh peripheral blood. Trizol reagent was used to extract total RNA, and RNA quality was then checked on an Agilent 2100 Bioanalyzer. The TCR beta CDR3 regions were amplified from the RNA transcripts. The first round of RT-PCR for the TCR CDR3 was performed with the HTBI primer set and the Qiagen OneStep RT-PCR kit. Libraries were constructed in a second round of multiplex PCR, after which size selection and purification were carried out. Paired-end sequencing of the libraries was performed with 100 bp reads on an Illumina HiSeq2000. The authors' pipeline ran thus. SOAPnuke was used to process the raw data, throwing out any read that contained adapters or uncalled bases, had a mean Phred below 15, or lacked an exact constant-primer or identifier match. High-quality paired reads were merged using COPE v1.2.5, and each unique nucleotide sequence was defined as a clonotype. Clonotypes were aligned to IMGT TRBV, TRBD and TRBJ reference segments using MiTCR v1.1. Analysis was restricted to V-J combinations with a frequency above 0.0001, which covered roughly 99% of repertoires. The TCS score was defined as the ratio of F50 (clonal expansion) to E x V (chaos), calculated using BLOSUM62-based TCRdist between CDR3 peptides within each V-J. Welch's t-statistics and random forest reduced several hundred V-J features to under 15, which were used in a naive Bayes classifier (R e1071). In-frame beta chains were kept once TCRdb had trimmed the public reads at Q25 with fastp and called clones with MiXCR. Each CDR3 protein gets just one entry, which takes the most common genes and DNA from the rows behind it. The V and J calls and clone size come from TCRdb's table, not from the authors' own analysis. The sample profile shows 300,000 to 350,000 distinct CDR3 sequences; 18% of them were found once. Approximately 54% of the sample lies in the top ten.

Points the paper makes about the study in general: A 13 V-J signature model separated ophthalmopathy from stable hyperthyroidism, with 87.88% sensitivity and just under 84% specificity in cross-validation and 80%/75% in testing. Most expanded thyroid clonotypes (frequency above 0.001) were also detected in blood, a finding suggesting that blood repertoires may reflect thyroid immune responses. Sample size was not statistically predetermined, and investigators were not blinded to group allocation. During validation, the model predicted progression to ophthalmopathy a median of about 6.5 months ahead of onset, with around 65% sensitivity and around 72% specificity.

In its sample, this clonotype was seen a few times. This clone's antigen is unknown. No base qualities exist here, and no much larger clone lies one base off it. The CDR3 runs 14 residues from the cysteine to the phenylalanine. Only the CDR3 portion is preserved as DNA: 42 bases, with reading frame beginning at the first base. At the junction V is shortened by 6 bases and J by 4 bases; bases outside the gene matches: 3. Taken from the germline V gene, the CDR1 and CDR2 loops are MNHNS and SASEGT. The TCR comes from a woman aged 45 to 65 with Graves' hyperthyroidism. The chain employs TRBV6-1 and TRBJ1-5, with 10 bases aligning to TRBD1. Sequencing input: blood. This receptor carries the CDR3 CASRPGQGNQPQHF. The DNA is as follows: TGTGCCAGCAGGCCGGGACAGGGGAATCAGCCCCAGCATTTT.